Below, 19 T cell receptor beta chains from the same sample are listed, as sequenced in a study of blood T cell repertoires in COVID-19. Using immunoSEQ multiplex PCR, the repertoire was profiled, and TCRdb retains in-frame clones only, with some absent. The sample gives roughly 49,000 clones, around 83% of which show up once; around 6% is in the top ten. Sequenced input: peripheral blood. Receptors were obtained from a woman aged 80 or over with acute or convalescent COVID-19.

Here the CDR3 reads CASGGRASYNEQFF. The DNA for the CDR3 is TGTGCCAGCGGCGGCAGGGCAAGTTACAATGAGCAGTTCTTC. V usage is TRBV19 and J usage is TRBJ2-1, with a weak D call TRBD1 (5 bases). Trimming cost V 9 bases and J 4 bases, with 16 bases left between them. The CDR3 loop spans 14 amino acids. Germline CDR1 is LNHDA and CDR2 is SQIVND (reference sequence).

V is TRBV21-1 and J is TRBJ2-7; TRBD1, the table's D call, lacks a check against the DNA. TRBV21-1 is classified as a pseudogene. There are 14 residues in the CDR3. The CDR3 DNA sequence: TGTGCCAGCAGCACGCACATGAAGTTCTACGAGCAGTACTTC. Its protein is CASSTHMKFYEQYF.

The chain has TRBV5-5 and TRBJ1-6; no reliable D call. Germline values: CDR1 SGHKS, CDR2 YYEKEE (reference sequence). This CDR3 comprises 16 residues. V shed 4 bases and J shed 4 bases, with 15 bases lying between them. The CDR3 here is CASSPVVLRYNSPLHF. DNA of the CDR3: TGTGCCAGCAGCCCGGTTGTATTGAGGTATAATTCACCCCTCCACTTT.

J is TRBJ2-5 and V is TRBV19; 15 nucleotides agree with TRBD2. Germline V CDR1 and CDR2: LNHDA, SQIVND (reference sequence). V lost 3 bases to trimming and J lost 4 bases; unmatched junction nucleotides: 6. The CDR3 contains 17 residues. This CDR3 is CASSIRRGLAGGETQYF. CDR3 DNA: TGTGCCAGTAGTATTCGGCGGGGACTAGCGGGGGGAGAGACCCAGTACTTC.

This rearrangement joins TRBV7-9 to TRBJ2-5, with 11 bases that match TRBD2. This CDR3 region has 15 residues. Germline V gene data show CDR1 as SEHNR and CDR2 as FQNEAQ (reference sequence). V dropped 3 bases and J dropped 3; count of bases not matched to a gene: 3. CDR3 sequence reads: CASSFTSGGKETQYF. In nucleotides, the CDR3 is TGTGCCAGCAGCTTCACTAGCGGGGGAAAAGAGACCCAGTACTTC.

V is TRBV6-6 and J is TRBJ2-7; 8 bases line up with TRBD1. The V and J ends lost 6 bases and 3 bases, in that order; junction bases with no gene match: 10. CDR3 length: 15 residues. The germline V gene has CDR1 MNHNY and CDR2 SVGAGI (reference sequence). The CDR3 region has the DNA TGTGCCAGCAGCTCAACTGGGGACAGGATCTACGAGCAGTACTTC. Translation gives CASSSTGDRIYEQYF.

The V call is TRBV27, the J call TRBJ1-1; D unresolved. Germline values: CDR1 MNHEY, CDR2 SMNVEV (reference sequence). The CDR3 is 15 amino acids. V lost 6 bases to trimming and J lost 0 bases, with 14 bases between them. The CDR3 is CASRLFGPVNTEAFF. The DNA for the CDR3 is TGTGCCAGCAGACTCTTTGGGCCGGTGAACACTGAAGCTTTCTTT.

Here the CDR3 reads CASSSGEGQYNQPQHF. CDR3 sequence (DNA): TGTGCCAGCAGTTCCGGAGAGGGACAGTATAATCAGCCCCAGCATTTT. V and J are TRBV5-5 and TRBJ1-5; 7 bases are shared with TRBD1. CDR3 length: 16 residues. The germline gives CDR1 SGHKS, CDR2 YYEKEE (reference sequence). V lost 5 bases to trimming and J lost 4 bases; unmatched junction nucleotides: 12.

J is TRBJ1-6 and V is TRBV3-1 (or the pseudogene TRBV3-2), with TRBD1 matching 8 bases. This CDR3 comprises 15 residues. The V gene end was trimmed by 5 bases and the J gene end by 10 bases; junction bases not matched to a gene: 10. The germline V gene has CDR1 LGHDT and CDR2 YNNKEL (reference sequence). The DNA for the CDR3 is TGTGCCAGCAGCTCAAGGGACAGGCCCGGATCACCCCTCCACTTT. Its protein product is CASSSRDRPGSPLHF.

The rearrangement links TRBV6-1 to TRBJ1-5, with TRBD1 as a possible D gene (6 bases). V was clipped by 2 bases and J by 0 bases, with 14 bases between them. The germline gives CDR1 MNHNS, CDR2 SASEGT. CDR3 length: 17 residues. The CDR3 DNA is TGTGCCAGCAGTGAAAAAGGGACACTAAATAGCAATCAGCCCCAGCATTTT. Encoded protein: CASSEKGTLNSNQPQHF.

The chain employs TRBV19 and TRBJ1-1; D is unclear. V was cut by 4 bases and J by 0 bases, with 6 bases left in between. Germline V gene data show CDR1 as LNHDA and CDR2 as SQIVND (reference sequence). The CDR3 is 13 amino acids. This CDR3 is CASSTHLNTEAFF. The CDR3, as DNA: TGTGCCAGTAGTACGCACTTGAACACTGAAGCTTTCTTT.

The chain has TRBV23-1 and TRBJ2-7; D remains unclear. TRBV23-1 is annotated as an ORF whose role is uncertain. V lost 2 bases, J lost 2 bases, and 10 bases lay in between. This CDR3 has 14 amino acids. The CDR3 spells CASSQGQITYEQYF. Written as DNA, the CDR3 is TGCGCCAGCAGTCAAGGGCAGATAACCTACGAGCAGTACTTC.

The J gene is TRBJ1-2, the V gene TRBV2; 10 bases align to TRBD1. Germline-derived CDR1 and CDR2 are SNHLY and FYNNEI. The V gene end was trimmed by 10 bases and the J gene end by 8 bases; junction bases not matched to a gene: 7. This CDR3 contains 12 residues. Here the CDR3 reads CAIATGGEGYTF. Written as DNA, the CDR3 is TGTGCCATCGCGACAGGGGGCGAGGGCTACACCTTC.

This clone was observed once. The V gene is TRBV21-1, the J gene TRBJ1-6. TRBV21-1 is marked as a pseudogene. The CDR3 length is 14 residues. CDR3 sequence: CASSKGVREPPLHF. In DNA form, the CDR3 reads TGTGCCAGCAGCAAAGGAGTTAGGGAGCCACCCCTCCACTTT.

The V gene is TRBV2, the J gene TRBJ2-2; 13 positions match TRBD2. The CDR3 contains 15 residues. J gave up 5 bases and V 6 bases, and 3 bases lay outside the gene matches. From germline, CDR1 is SNHLY and CDR2 FYNNEI. CDR3 DNA sequence: TGTGCCAGCAGGTTACTAGCGGGGGGGACCGGGGAGCTGTTTTTT. This sequence encodes CASRLLAGGTGELFF.

The chain couples TRBV5-4 to TRBJ1-6; D gene uncertain. V lost 0 bases and J lost 7, with 11 bases in between. The CDR3 contains 15 residues. CDR1 is SGHNT, CDR2 YYREEE, per germline (reference sequence). The CDR3 protein is CASSLAGVENSPLHF. The DNA of the CDR3 is TGTGCCAGCAGCTTGGCCGGGGTAGAAAATTCACCCCTCCACTTT.

This chain joins TRBV2 and TRBJ2-7; TRBD2 aligns across 11 bases. The CDR3 runs 17 residues. V gave up 1 base and J gave up 5 bases; unmatched junction bases: 10. Germline lookup yields CDR1 SNHLY and CDR2 FYNNEI. The CDR3 loop reads CASSEVRSSGGFNEQYF. In DNA, the CDR3 is TGTGCCAGCAGTGAAGTTCGTTCTAGCGGGGGGTTCAACGAGCAGTACTTC.

This clone was counted only a few times. This sequence joins TRBV19 and TRBJ1-1; TRBD1 agrees at 7 bases. This CDR3 region has 14 residues. Germline-derived CDR1 and CDR2 are LNHDA and SQIVND (reference sequence). J gave up 7 bases and V 5 bases, and 10 bases lay outside the gene matches. CDR3 amino acids: CASSDAQGQGEAFF. The CDR3, as DNA: TGTGCCAGTAGTGACGCACAGGGGCAGGGTGAAGCTTTCTTT.

The J gene is TRBJ2-5, the V gene TRBV19, with 7 bases that match TRBD2. Germline assignment: CDR1 LNHDA and CDR2 SQIVND (reference sequence). The V gene end was trimmed by 5 bases and the J gene end by 5 bases; junction bases not matched to a gene: 8. The CDR3 sequence is 14 residues long. The CDR3: CASSRQAGAETQYF. The CDR3 DNA reads as TGTGCCAGTAGTCGCCAGGCGGGAGCGGAGACCCAGTACTTC.